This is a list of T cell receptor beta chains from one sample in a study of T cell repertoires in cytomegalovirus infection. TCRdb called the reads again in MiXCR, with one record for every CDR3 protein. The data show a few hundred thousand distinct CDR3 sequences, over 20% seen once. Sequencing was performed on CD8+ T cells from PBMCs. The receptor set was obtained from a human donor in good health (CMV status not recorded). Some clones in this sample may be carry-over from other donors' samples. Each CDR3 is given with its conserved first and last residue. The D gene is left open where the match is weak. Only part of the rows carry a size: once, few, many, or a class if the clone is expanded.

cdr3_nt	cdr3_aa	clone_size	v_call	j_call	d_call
TGTGCCAGCAGTGCCCTTGGCGAGACCTACACCGGGGAGCTGTTTTTT	CASSALGETYTGELFF	few	TRBV6-6	TRBJ2-2	NA
TGTGCCAGCAAGGGGGGGGCGTTCGCGAACACCGGGGAGCTGTTTTTT	CASKGGAFANTGELFF	NA	TRBV27	TRBJ2-2	NA
TGTGCCAGTAGTATTACTACAGGGTCCTACGAGCAGTACTTC	CASSITTGSYEQYF	few	TRBV19	TRBJ2-7	NA
TGTGCCAGCCTACCGGACAGCGCGAACACCGGGGAGCTGTTTTTT	CASLPDSANTGELFF	NA	TRBV7-9	TRBJ2-2	NA
TGTGCCAGCAGCTTTCGCAATCAGCCCCAGCATTTT	CASSFRNQPQHF	NA	TRBV5-8	TRBJ1-5	NA
TGCAGCGTGTTGACAGACCTTGAATACGAGCAGTACTTC	CSVLTDLEYEQYF	few	TRBV29-1	TRBJ2-7	NA
TGTGCCAGCAGTTACTCCGGGACTAGCGGGGACGAGCAGTACTTC	CASSYSGTSGDEQYF	few	TRBV6-5	TRBJ2-7	TRBD2
TGTGCCAGCAGCGGGGGGTACGGGCCTGAAGCTTTCTTT	CASSGGYGPEAFF	once	TRBV14	TRBJ1-1	NA
TGTGCCAGCAGCCCGAATTTTCGGGCAGCAGCTAACTATGGCTACACCTTC	CASSPNFRAAANYGYTF	once	TRBV3-1	TRBJ1-2	NA
TGTGCCAGCAGCTTAGACCCTGGGGGGCCTCCGGTTCAGCCCCAGCATTTT	CASSLDPGGPPVQPQHF	many	TRBV7-8	TRBJ1-5	NA
TGTGCCAGCTCACCACCGGAAGAGAACACCGGGGAGCTGTTTTTT	CASSPPEENTGELFF	NA	TRBV18	TRBJ2-2	NA
TGTGCCAGCAAGCCCACAGTTCGCCCTGAAGCTTTCTTT	CASKPTVRPEAFF	many	TRBV2	TRBJ1-1	NA